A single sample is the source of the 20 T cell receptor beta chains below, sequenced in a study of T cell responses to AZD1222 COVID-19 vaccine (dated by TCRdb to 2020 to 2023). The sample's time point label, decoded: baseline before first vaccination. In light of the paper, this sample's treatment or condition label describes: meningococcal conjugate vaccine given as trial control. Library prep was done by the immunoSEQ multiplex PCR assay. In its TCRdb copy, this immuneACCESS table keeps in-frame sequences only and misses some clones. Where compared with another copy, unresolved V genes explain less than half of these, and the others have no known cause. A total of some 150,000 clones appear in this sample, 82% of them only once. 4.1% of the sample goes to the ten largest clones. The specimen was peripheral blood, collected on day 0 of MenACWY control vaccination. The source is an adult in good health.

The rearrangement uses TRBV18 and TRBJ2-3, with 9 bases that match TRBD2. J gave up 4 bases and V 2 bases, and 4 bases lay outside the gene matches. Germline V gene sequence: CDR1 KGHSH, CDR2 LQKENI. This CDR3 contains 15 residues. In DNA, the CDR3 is TGTGCCAGCTCACCAGCGGGGGGGCAGGCAGATACGCAGTATTTT. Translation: CASSPAGGQADTQYF. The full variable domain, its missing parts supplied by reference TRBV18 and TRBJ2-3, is NAGVMQNPRHLVRRRGQEARLRCSPMKGHSHVYWYRQLPEEGLKFMVYLQKENIIDESGMPKERFSAEFPKEGPSILRIQQVVRGDSAAYFCASSPAGGQADTQYFGPGTRLTVL.

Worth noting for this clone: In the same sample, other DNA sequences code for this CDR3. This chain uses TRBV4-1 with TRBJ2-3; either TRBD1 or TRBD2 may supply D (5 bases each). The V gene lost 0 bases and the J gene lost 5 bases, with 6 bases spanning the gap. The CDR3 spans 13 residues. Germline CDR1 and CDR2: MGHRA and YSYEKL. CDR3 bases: TGCGCCAGCAGCCAAGAGAGGGGAGATACGCAGTATTTT. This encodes CASSQERGDTQYF.

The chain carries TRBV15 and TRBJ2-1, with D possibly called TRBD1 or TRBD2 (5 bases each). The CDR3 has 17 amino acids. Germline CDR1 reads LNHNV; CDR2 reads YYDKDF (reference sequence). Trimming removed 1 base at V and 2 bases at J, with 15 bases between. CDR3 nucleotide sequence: TGTGCCACCAGCAGAGCCCTGGGCGAGGGGACCTACAATGAGCAGTTCTTC. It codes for CATSRALGEGTYNEQFF.

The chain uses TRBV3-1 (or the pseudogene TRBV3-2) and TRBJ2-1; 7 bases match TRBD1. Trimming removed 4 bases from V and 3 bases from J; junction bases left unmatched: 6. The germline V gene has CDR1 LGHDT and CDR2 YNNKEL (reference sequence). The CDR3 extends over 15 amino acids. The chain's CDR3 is CASSPYRGNYNEQFF. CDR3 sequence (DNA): TGTGCCAGCAGCCCTTACAGGGGTAACTACAATGAGCAGTTCTTC.

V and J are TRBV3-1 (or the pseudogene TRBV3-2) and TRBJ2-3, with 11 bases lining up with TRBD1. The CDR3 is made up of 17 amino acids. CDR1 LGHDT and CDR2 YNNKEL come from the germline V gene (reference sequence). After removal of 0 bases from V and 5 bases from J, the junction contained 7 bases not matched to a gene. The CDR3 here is CASSQDGQGANGDTQYF. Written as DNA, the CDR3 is TGTGCCAGCAGCCAAGACGGACAGGGGGCGAATGGAGATACGCAGTATTTT.

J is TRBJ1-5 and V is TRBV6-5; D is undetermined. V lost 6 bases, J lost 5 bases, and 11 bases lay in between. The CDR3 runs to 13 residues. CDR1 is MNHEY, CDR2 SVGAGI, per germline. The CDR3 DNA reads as TGTGCCAGCAGACCCTGGGATTATCAGCCCCAGCATTTT. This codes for CASRPWDYQPQHF.

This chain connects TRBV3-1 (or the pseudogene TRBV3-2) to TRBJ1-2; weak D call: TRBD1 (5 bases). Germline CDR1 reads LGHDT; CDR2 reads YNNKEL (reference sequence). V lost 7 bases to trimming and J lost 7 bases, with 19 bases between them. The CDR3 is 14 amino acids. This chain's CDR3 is CASTRSGRNIGYTF. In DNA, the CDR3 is TGTGCCAGCACCCGATCGGGACGTAACATTGGCTACACCTTC.

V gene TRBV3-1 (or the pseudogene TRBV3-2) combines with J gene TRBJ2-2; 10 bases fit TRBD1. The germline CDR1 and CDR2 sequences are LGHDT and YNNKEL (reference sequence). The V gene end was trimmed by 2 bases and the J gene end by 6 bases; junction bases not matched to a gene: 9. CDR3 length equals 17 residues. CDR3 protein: CASSQSDRGRRAGELFF. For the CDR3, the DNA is TGTGCCAGCAGCCAATCTGACAGGGGGCGCCGAGCCGGGGAGCTGTTTTTT.

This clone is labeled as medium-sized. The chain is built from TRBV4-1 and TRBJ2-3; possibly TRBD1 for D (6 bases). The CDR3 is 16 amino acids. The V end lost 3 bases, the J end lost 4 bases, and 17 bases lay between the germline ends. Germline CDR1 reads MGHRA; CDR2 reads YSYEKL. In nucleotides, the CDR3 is TGCGCCAGCAGCCATTATACAGGGCGTGGGTCAGATACGCAGTATTTT. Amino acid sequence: CASSHYTGRGSDTQYF.

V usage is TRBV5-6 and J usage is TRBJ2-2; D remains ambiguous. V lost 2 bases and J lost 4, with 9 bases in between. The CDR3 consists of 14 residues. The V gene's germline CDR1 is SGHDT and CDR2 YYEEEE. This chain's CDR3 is CASSFTRFTGELFF. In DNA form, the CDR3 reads TGTGCCAGCAGCTTTACCCGGTTCACCGGGGAGCTGTTTTTT.

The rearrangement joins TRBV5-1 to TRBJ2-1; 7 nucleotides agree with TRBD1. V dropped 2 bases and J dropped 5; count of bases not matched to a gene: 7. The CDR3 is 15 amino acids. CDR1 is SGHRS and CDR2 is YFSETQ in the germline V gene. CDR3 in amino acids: CASSFGHTGDNEQFF. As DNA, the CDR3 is TGCGCCAGCAGCTTTGGGCACACAGGGGACAATGAGCAGTTCTTC.

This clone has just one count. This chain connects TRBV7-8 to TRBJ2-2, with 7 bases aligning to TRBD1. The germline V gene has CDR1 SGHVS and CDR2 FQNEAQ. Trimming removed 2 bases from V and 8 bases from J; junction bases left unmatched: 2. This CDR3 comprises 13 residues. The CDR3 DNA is TGTGCCAGCAGCTTAAGGGGGCAAGGGGAGCTGTTTTTT. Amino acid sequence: CASSLRGQGELFF.

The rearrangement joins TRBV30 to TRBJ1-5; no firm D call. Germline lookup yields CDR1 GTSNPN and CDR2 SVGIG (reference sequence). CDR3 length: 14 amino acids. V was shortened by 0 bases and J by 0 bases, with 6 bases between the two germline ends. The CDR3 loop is CAWSVGISNQPQHF. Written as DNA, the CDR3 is TGTGCCTGGAGTGTAGGGATTAGCAATCAGCCCCAGCATTTT.

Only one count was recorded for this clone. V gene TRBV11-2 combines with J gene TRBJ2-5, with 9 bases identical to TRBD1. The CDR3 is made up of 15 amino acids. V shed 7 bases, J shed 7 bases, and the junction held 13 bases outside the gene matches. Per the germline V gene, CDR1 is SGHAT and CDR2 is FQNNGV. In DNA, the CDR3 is TGTGCCAGCAAAAACCCCCGGCCGGGACAGGGGACCCAGTACTTC. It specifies CASKNPRPGQGTQYF.

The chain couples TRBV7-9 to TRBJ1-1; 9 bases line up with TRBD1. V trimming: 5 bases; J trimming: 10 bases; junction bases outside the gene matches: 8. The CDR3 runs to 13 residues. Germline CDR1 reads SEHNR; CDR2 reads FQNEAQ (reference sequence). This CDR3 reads CASSPGQGSRAFF. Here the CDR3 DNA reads TGTGCCAGCAGCCCGGGACAGGGATCTAGAGCTTTCTTT. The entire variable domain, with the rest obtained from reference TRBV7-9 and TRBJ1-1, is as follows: DTGVSQNPRHKITKRGQNVTFRCDPISEHNRLYWYRQTLGQGPEFLTYFQNEAQLEKSRLLSDRFSAERPKGSFSTLEIQRTEQGDSAMYLCASSPGQGSRAFFGQGTRLTVV.

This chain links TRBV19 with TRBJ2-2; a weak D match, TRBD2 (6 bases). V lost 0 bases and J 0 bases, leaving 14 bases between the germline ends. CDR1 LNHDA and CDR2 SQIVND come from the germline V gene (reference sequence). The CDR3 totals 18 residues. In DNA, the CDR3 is TGTGCCAGTAGTATAGAGGGAGGCAGGCCTGCGAACACCGGGGAGCTGTTTTTT. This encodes CASSIEGGRPANTGELFF.

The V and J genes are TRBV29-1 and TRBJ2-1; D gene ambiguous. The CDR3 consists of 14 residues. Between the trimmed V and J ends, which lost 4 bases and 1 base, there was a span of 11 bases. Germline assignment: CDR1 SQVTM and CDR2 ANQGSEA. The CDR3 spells CSVGETLSYNEQFF. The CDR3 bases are TGCAGCGTTGGAGAGACCCTATCCTACAATGAGCAGTTCTTC.

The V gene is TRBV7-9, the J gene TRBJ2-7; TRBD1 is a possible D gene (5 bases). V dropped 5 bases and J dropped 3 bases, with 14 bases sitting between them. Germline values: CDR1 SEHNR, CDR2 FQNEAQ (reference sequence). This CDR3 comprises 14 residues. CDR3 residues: CASSERTRDYEQYF. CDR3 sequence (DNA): TGTGCCAGCAGCGAAAGGACAAGAGACTACGAGCAGTACTTC.

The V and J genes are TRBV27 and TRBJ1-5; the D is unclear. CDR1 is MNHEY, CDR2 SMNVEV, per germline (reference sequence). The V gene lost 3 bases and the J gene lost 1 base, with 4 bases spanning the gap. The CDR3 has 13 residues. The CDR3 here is CASSFKSNQPQHF. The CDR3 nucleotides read TGTGCCAGCAGTTTTAAGAGCAATCAGCCCCAGCATTTT.

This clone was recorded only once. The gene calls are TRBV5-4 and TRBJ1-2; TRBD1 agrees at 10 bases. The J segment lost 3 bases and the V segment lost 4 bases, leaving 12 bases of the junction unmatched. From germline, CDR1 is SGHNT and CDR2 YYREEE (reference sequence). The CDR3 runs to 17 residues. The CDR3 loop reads CASSIRTGGLRDYGYTF. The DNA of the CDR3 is TGTGCCAGCAGCATAAGGACAGGGGGACTAAGGGACTATGGCTACACCTTC.